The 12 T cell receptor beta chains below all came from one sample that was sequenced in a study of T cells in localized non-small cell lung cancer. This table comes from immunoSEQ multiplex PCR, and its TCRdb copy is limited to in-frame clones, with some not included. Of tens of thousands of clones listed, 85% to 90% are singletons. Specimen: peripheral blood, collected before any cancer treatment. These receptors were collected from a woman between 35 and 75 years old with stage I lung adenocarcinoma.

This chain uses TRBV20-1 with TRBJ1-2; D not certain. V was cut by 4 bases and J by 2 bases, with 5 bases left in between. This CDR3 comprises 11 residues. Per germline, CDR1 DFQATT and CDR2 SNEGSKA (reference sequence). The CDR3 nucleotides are TGCAGTGCTAACCAGAACTATGGCTACACCTTC. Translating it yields CSANQNYGYTF.

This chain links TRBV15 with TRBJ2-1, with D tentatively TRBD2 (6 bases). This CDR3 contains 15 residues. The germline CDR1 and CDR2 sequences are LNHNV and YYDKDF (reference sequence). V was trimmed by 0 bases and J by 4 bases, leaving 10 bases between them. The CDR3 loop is CATSRDGTSYNEQFF. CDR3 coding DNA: TGTGCCACCAGCAGAGATGGGACTTCTTACAATGAGCAGTTCTTC.

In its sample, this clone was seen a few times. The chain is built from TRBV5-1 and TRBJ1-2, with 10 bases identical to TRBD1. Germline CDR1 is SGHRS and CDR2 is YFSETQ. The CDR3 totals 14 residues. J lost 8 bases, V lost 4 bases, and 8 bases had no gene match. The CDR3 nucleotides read TGCGCCAGCAGCAGATATGACAGGGGGCAGGGCTACACCTTC. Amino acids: CASSRYDRGQGYTF.

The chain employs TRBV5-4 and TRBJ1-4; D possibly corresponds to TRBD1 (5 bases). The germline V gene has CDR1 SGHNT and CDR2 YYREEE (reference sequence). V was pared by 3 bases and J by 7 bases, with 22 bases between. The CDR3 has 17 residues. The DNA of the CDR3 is TGTGCCAGCAGCTCCTCCCGGCAGGGTGTGGGAGGTGAAAAACTGTTTTTT. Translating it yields CASSSSRQGVGGEKLFF.

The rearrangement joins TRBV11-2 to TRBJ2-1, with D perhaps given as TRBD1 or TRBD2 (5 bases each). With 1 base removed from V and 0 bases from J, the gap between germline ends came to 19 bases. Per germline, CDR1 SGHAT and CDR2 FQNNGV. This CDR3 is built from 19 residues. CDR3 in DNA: TGTGCCAGCAGCTTAGGAAGGAAAATAGCAGGGAGCTCCTACAATGAGCAGTTCTTC. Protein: CASSLGRKIAGSSYNEQFF.

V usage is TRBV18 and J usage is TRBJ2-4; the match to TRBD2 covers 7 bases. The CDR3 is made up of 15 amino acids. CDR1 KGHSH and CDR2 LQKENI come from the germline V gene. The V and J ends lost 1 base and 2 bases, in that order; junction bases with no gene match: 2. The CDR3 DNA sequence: TGTGCCAGCTCACCACAGCGGGGTACCAAAAACATTCAGTACTTC. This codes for CASSPQRGTKNIQYF.

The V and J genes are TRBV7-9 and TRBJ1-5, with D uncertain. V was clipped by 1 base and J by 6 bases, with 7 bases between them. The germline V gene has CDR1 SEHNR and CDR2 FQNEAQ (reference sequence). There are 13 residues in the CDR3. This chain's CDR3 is CASSLGGIQPQHF. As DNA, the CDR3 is TGTGCCAGCAGCTTAGGAGGGATTCAGCCCCAGCATTTT.

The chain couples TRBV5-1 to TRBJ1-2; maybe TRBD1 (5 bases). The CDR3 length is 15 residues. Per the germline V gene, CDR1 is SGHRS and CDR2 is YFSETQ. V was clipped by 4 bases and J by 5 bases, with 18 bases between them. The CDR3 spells CASSGRATGTYGYTF. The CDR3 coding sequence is TGCGCCAGCAGCGGGAGGGCTACAGGAACGTATGGCTACACCTTC.

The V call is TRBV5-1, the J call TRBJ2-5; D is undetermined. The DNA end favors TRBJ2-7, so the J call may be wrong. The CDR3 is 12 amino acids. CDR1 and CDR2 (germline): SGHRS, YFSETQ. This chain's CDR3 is CASSLEGYEQYF. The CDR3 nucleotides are TGCGCCAGCAGCTTGGAAGGCTACGAGCAGTACTTC.

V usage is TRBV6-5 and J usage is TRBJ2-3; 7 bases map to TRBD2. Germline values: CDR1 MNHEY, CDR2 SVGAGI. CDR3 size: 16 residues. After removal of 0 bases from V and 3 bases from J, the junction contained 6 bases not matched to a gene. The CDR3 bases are TGTGCCAGCAGTTACTCGAAGCGGGGAGGAACAGATACGCAGTATTTT. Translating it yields CASSYSKRGGTDTQYF.

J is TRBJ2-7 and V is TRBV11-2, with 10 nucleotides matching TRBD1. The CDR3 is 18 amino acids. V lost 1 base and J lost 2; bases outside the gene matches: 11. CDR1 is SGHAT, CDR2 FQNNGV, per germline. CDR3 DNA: TGTGCCAGCAGCTTAGGGACGGGACAGGGGATACGGGCCTACGAGCAGTACTTC. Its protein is CASSLGTGQGIRAYEQYF. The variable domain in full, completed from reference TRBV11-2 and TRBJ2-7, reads EAGVAQSPRYKIIEKRQSVAFWCNPISGHATLYWYQQILGQGPKLLIQFQNNGVVDDSQLPKDRFSAERLKGVDSTLKIQPAKLEDSAVYLCASSLGTGQGIRAYEQYFGPGTRLTVT.

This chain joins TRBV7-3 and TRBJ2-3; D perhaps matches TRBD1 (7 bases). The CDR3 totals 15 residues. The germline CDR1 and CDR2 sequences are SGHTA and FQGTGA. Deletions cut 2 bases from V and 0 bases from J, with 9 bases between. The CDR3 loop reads CASSLQGGSTDTQYF. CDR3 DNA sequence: TGTGCCAGCAGCTTACAGGGGGGCAGCACAGATACGCAGTATTTT.